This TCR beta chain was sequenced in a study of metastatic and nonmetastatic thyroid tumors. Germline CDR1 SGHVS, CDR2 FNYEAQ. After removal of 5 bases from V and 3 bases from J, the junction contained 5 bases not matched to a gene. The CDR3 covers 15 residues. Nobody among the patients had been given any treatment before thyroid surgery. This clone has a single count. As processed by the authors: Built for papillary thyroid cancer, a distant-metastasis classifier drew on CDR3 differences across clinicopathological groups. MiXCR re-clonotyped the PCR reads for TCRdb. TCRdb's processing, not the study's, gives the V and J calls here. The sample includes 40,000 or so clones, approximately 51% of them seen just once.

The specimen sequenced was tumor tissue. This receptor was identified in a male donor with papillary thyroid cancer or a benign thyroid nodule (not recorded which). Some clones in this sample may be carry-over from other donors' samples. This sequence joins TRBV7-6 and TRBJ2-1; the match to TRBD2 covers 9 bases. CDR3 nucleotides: TGTGCCAGCAGCCTTCTAGCGGGAAACTACAATGAGCAGTTCTTC. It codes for CASSLLAGNYNEQFF. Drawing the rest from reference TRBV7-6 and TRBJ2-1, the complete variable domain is GAGVSQSPRYKVTKRGQDVALRCDPISGHVSLYWYRQALGQGPEFLTYFNYEAQQDKSGLPNDRFSAERPEGSISTLTIQRTEQRDSAMYRCASSLLAGNYNEQFFGPGTRLTVL.